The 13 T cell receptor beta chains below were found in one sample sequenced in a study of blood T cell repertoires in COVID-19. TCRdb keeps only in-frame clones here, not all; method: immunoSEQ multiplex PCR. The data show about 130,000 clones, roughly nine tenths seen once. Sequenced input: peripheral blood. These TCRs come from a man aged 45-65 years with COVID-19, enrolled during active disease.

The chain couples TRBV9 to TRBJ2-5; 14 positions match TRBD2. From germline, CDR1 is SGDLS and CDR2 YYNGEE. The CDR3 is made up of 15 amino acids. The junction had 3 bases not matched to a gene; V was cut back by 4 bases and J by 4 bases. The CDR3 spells CASSSGTSGRETQYF. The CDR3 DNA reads TGTGCCAGCAGCTCAGGGACTAGCGGGAGAGAGACCCAGTACTTC. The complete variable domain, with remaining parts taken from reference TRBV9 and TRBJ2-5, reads DSGVTQTPKHLITATGQRVTLRCSPRSGDLSVYWYQQSLDQGLQFLIQYYNGEERAKGNILERFSAQQFPDLHSELNLSSLELGDSALYFCASSSGTSGRETQYFGPGTRLLVL.

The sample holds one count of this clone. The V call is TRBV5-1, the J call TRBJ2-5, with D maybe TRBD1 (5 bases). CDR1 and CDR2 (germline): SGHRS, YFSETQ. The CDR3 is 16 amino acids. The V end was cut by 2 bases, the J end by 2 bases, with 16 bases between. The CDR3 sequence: CASSFGAGAGQETQYF. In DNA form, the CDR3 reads TGCGCCAGCAGCTTTGGTGCCGGCGCAGGGCAAGAGACCCAGTACTTC.

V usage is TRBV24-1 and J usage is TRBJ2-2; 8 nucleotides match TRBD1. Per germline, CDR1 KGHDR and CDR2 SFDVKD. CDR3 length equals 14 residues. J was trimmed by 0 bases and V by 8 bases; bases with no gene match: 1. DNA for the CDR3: TGTGCCACCATGGACAGGGCGAACACCGGGGAGCTGTTTTTT. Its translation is CATMDRANTGELFF.

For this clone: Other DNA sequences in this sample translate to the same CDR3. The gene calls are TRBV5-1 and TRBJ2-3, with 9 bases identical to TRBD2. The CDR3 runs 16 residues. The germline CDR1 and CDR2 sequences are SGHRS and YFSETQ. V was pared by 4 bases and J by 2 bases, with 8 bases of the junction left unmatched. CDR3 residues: CASSLLTSGTTDTQYF. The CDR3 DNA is TGCGCCAGCAGCCTGCTGACTAGCGGAACCACAGATACGCAGTATTTT.

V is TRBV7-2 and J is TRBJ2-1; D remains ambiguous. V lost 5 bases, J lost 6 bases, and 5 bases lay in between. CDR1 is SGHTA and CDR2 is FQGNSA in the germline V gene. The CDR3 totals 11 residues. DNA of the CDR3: TGTGCCAGCAGCAGGAGCAATGAGCAGTTCTTC. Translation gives CASSRSNEQFF.

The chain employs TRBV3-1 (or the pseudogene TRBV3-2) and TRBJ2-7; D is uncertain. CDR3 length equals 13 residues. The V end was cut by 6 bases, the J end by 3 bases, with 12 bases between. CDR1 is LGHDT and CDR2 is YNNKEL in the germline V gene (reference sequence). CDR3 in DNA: TGTGCCAGCAGTCCGCGCCACGGCTACGAGCAGTACGTC. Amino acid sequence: CASSPRHGYEQYV.

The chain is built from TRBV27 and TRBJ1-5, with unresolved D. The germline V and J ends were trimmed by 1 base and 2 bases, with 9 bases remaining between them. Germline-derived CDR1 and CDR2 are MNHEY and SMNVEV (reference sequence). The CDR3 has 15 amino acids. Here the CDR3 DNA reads TGTGCCAGCAGTTTATTGTTCGGGGGCAATCAGCCCCAGCATTTT. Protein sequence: CASSLLFGGNQPQHF.

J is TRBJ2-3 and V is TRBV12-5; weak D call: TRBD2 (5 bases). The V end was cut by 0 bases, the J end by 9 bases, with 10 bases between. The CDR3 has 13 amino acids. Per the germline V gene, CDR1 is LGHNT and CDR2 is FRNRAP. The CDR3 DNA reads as TGTGCTAGTGGTTTGGTACCAACGGGGACGCAGTATTTT. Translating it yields CASGLVPTGTQYF.

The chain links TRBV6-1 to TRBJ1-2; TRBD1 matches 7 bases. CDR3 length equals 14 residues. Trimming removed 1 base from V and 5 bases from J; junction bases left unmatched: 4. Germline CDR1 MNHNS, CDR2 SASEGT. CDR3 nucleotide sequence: TGTGCCAGCAGTGAAGGGGACAGCTTATATGGCTACACCTTC. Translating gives CASSEGDSLYGYTF.

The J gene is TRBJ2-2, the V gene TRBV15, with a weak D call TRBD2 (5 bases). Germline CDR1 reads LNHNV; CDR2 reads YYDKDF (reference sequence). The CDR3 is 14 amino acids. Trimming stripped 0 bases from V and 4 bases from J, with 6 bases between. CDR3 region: CATSRDTSTGELFF. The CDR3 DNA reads TGTGCCACCAGCAGAGATACTAGCACCGGGGAGCTGTTTTTT.

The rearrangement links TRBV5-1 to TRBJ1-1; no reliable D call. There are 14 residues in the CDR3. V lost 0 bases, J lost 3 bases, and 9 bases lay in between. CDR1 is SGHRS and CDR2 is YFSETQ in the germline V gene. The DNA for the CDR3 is TGCGCCAGCAGCTTGGTTCCCGGGGACACTGAAGCTTTCTTT. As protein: CASSLVPGDTEAFF.

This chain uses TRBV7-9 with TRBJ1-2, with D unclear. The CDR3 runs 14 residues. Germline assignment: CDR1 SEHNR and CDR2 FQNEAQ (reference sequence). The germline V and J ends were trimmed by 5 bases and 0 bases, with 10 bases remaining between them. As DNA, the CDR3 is TGTGCCAGCAGCCTACCCACCCCTAACTATGGCTACACCTTC. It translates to CASSLPTPNYGYTF.

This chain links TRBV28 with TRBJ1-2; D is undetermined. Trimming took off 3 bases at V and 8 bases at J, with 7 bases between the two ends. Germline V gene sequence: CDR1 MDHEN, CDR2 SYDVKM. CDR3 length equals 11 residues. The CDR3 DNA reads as TGTGCCAGCAGTTTCCTAGGCGGCTACACCTTC. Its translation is CASSFLGGYTF.